This T cell receptor (beta chain) was obtained from a study of cytomegalovirus exposure and HLA in healthy donors. General study findings and limits: Listed as cytomegalovirus-associated were 150 to 200 TCR beta chains. Both high specificity and high sensitivity reportedly marked the classifier's diagnosis of cytomegalovirus status. Among TCR sequences, most were rare, though some public TCRs appeared in many donors.

Donors came from a validation cohort of about 110 subjects, distinct from the first 666-subject cohort. With respect to this clone: Its antigen is unknown.

CDR3 size: 11 residues. V dropped 3 bases and J dropped 6 bases, with 6 bases sitting between them. Germline V gene lookup returns CDR1 DFQATT and CDR2 SNEGSKA (reference sequence). Method: immunoSEQ multiplex PCR; TCRdb's copy keeps in-frame clones and lacks some. The sample lists more than 250,000 clones, 90% occurring once. Sample: PBMCs. The chain carries TRBV20-1 and TRBJ2-1; no clear D gene. The receptor comes from a woman aged 25-40 years in good health and CMV-seronegative. Here the CDR3 reads CSASDPNEQFF. CDR3 sequence (DNA): TGCAGTGCTAGTGACCCCAATGAGCAGTTCTTC.